This passage covers 24 T cell receptor beta chains from one sample sequenced in a study of cytomegalovirus exposure and HLA in healthy donors. The PCR used 60 Vbeta and 13 Jbeta primers. The table came from immunoSEQ multiplex PCR; TCRdb's copy has only in-frame clones and leaves some out. The repertoire has around 100,000 clones, around three fifths of them found once; the top ten carry under 5%. The source material was PBMCs. Every receptor here comes from a man aged 30 to 39 in good health and CMV-seronegative.

The chain is built from TRBV13 and TRBJ1-1, with 8 bases aligning to TRBD1. Unmatched junction bases numbered 17, after V lost 5 bases and J lost 6 bases. Germline-derived CDR1 and CDR2 are PRHDT and FYEKMQ (reference sequence). This CDR3 is built from 17 residues. CDR3 bases: TGTGCCAGCAGCCCCCCAGGGGGCGGGTTTTGGGAATCTGAAGCTTTCTTT. This codes for CASSPPGGGFWESEAFF.

V and J are TRBV11-2 and TRBJ2-1; 9 bases match TRBD2. The germline gives CDR1 SGHAT, CDR2 FQNNGV. The CDR3 is 16 amino acids. The V segment lost 5 bases and the J segment 7 bases; nucleotides outside the gene matches: 12. The CDR3 DNA reads as TGTGCCAGCAGCCTGCTGGAGCCTAGCGGGATAAATGAGCAGTTCTTC. Translated, it gives CASSLLEPSGINEQFF.

This clone has just a few counts. The gene calls are TRBV5-4 and TRBJ2-1, with D perhaps TRBD2 (5 bases). V was cut by 5 bases and J by 1 base, with 13 bases left in between. Germline values: CDR1 SGHNT, CDR2 YYREEE (reference sequence). CDR3 size: 15 residues. CDR3 sequence reads: CASRRADRSYNEQFF. CDR3 coding DNA: TGTGCCAGCAGAAGAGCGGACCGGTCCTACAATGAGCAGTTCTTC. Variable domain in full (rest from reference TRBV5-4 and TRBJ2-1): ETGVTQSPTHLIKTRGQQVTLRCSSQSGHNTVSWYQQALGQGPQFIFQYYREEENGRGNFPPRFSGLQFPNYSSELNVNALELDDSALYLCASRRADRSYNEQFFGPGTRLTVL.

The chain carries TRBV9 and TRBJ1-5; TRBD1 agrees at 7 bases. CDR3 length: 12 amino acids. V lost 0 bases to trimming and J lost 10 bases; unmatched junction nucleotides: 1. CDR1 and CDR2 (germline): SGDLS, YYNGEE. CDR3: CASSVEGGPQHF. The CDR3 DNA reads TGTGCCAGCAGCGTAGAAGGGGGCCCCCAGCATTTT.

This clone has only one observation. Because the CDR3 is missing its conserved closing phenylalanine or tryptophan, this is likely a read error. The DNA is omitted, as the CDR3 cannot be located on it reliably, and the CDR3 follows TCRdb's listing. The genes are TRBV7-3 and TRBJ1-3; the table gives TRBD1 as D, unverified against the DNA. Germline assignment: CDR1 SGHTA and CDR2 FQGTGA. The CDR3 is 11 amino acids in total, end residues counted. CDR3 amino acids: CASSLSKTVML.

The chain uses TRBV29-1 and TRBJ2-7; the match to TRBD1 covers 7 bases. This CDR3 comprises 12 residues. Germline CDR1 SQVTM, CDR2 ANQGSEA. Losses at the gene ends were 6 bases for V and 6 bases for J; bases not matched to a gene: 8. This CDR3 reads CSVWTGRGEQYF. The CDR3 DNA reads as TGCAGCGTATGGACAGGACGCGGCGAGCAGTACTTC.

This sequence joins TRBV5-1 and TRBJ1-2; 11 positions match TRBD1. The CDR3 is 14 amino acids. Trimming cost V 3 bases and J 7 bases; bases outside gene matches: 5. Germline V gene lookup returns CDR1 SGHRS and CDR2 YFSETQ. The CDR3 sequence: CASSWTGGAGGYTF. The CDR3 nucleotides read TGCGCCAGCAGCTGGACAGGGGGCGCGGGTGGCTACACCTTC. The whole variable domain, remainder taken from reference TRBV5-1 and TRBJ1-2, is KAGVTQTPRYLIKTRGQQVTLSCSPISGHRSVSWYQQTPGQGLQFLFEYFSETQRNKGNFPGRFSGRQFSNSRSEMNVSTLELGDSALYLCASSWTGGAGGYTFGSGTRLTVV.

The V and J genes are TRBV10-2 and TRBJ2-5; TRBD2 matches 8 bases. The end of the DNA fits TRBJ2-7 better, so the J call may be wrong. The V gene's germline CDR1 is WSHSY and CDR2 SAAADI. CDR3 size: 16 residues. DNA for the CDR3: TGCGCCAAAAACTGTCAGGAGCGGGAGAGCTCCTACGAGCAGTACTTC. Its translation is CAKNCQERESSYEQYF.

V usage is TRBV11-2 and J usage is TRBJ1-6; TRBD1 agrees at 7 bases. Germline values: CDR1 SGHAT, CDR2 FQNNGV. The length of the CDR3 is 17 residues. The V and J ends lost 3 bases and 0 bases, in that order; junction bases with no gene match: 5. The CDR3 here is CASSFLSGGSYNSPLHF. CDR3 in DNA: TGTGCCAGCAGCTTTCTATCAGGGGGCTCCTATAATTCACCCCTCCACTTT.

The chain employs TRBV10-3 and TRBJ2-7; the D is unclear. Germline values: CDR1 ENHRY, CDR2 SYGVKD. The CDR3 covers 14 residues. V was shortened by 4 bases and J by 0 bases, with 10 bases between the two germline ends. CDR3: CAISATESSYEQYF. Written as DNA, the CDR3 is TGTGCCATCAGTGCGACGGAGAGCTCCTACGAGCAGTACTTC.

The genes are TRBV4-3 and TRBJ2-3, with D unclear. CDR1 and CDR2 (germline): LGHNA, YSLEER. The CDR3 consists of 14 residues. V gave up 4 bases and J gave up 8 bases, with 16 bases separating them. The DNA for the CDR3 is TGCGCCAGCAGCCTACACATTGGGCTTGGTACGCAGTATTTT. The encoded protein is CASSLHIGLGTQYF.

The rearrangement uses TRBV7-2 and TRBJ2-5, with D perhaps matching TRBD2 (6 bases). Germline V gene sequence: CDR1 SGHTA, CDR2 FQGNSA. The length of the CDR3 is 14 residues. Trimming removed 2 bases at V and 5 bases at J, with 12 bases between. CDR3 amino acids: CASSLTGSGETQYF. For the CDR3, the DNA is TGTGCCAGCAGCTTAACGGGAAGCGGGGAGACCCAGTACTTC.

V gene TRBV18 combines with J gene TRBJ1-2, with a weak D call TRBD1 (5 bases). This CDR3 has 14 amino acids. V lost 3 bases, J lost 3 bases, and 11 bases lay in between. CDR1 KGHSH and CDR2 LQKENI come from the germline V gene. CDR3 coding DNA: TGTGCCAGCTCACCCCAGGGCCCGGACTATGGCTACACCTTC. Its translation is CASSPQGPDYGYTF.

V is TRBV27 and J is TRBJ2-1, with D perhaps TRBD1 (5 bases). Trimming left V 4 bases short and J 9 bases short, with 13 bases between. The CDR3 is made up of 13 amino acids. CDR1 and CDR2 (germline): MNHEY, SMNVEV (reference sequence). CDR3 sequence reads: CASSWDRGGEQFF. Written as DNA, the CDR3 is TGTGCCAGCAGTTGGGATAGGGGTGGTGAGCAGTTCTTC.

This chain connects TRBV4-1 to TRBJ2-1, with 10 nucleotides matching TRBD1. The CDR3 totals 16 residues. V trimming: 2 bases; J trimming: 10 bases; junction bases outside the gene matches: 11. Germline CDR1 and CDR2: MGHRA and YSYEKL. CDR3 in DNA: TGCGCCAGCAGCCAAAGGGGGGGACAGGGGAGCTTGGAGCAGTTCTTC. This codes for CASSQRGGQGSLEQFF.

The CDR3 loop is CASSLGGGRAAQQFF. The CDR3 region has the DNA TGTGCCAGCAGCTTGGGGGGAGGGAGGGCCGCCCAGCAGTTCTTC. The chain joins TRBV5-6 to TRBJ2-1, with 7 bases that match TRBD2. The CDR3 is 15 amino acids. The germline gives CDR1 SGHDT, CDR2 YYEEEE. Trimming at V came to 0 bases and at J to 11 bases, leaving 11 bases not matched to a gene.

A remark on this clone: A read error may account for a junction end that differs from germline. The V gene is TRBV7-9, the J gene TRBJ1-3; D remains unclear. Germline-derived CDR1 and CDR2 are SEHNR and FQNEAQ (reference sequence). The CDR3 contains 15 residues. CDR3 loop: CSSSPKARLGNTIYF. The CDR3 bases are TGTTCCAGCAGCCCTAAGGCCAGGCTCGGAAACACCATATATTTT.

The chain recombines TRBV27 with TRBJ2-1; D uncertain. The V end lost 8 bases, the J end lost 0 bases, and 14 bases lay between the germline ends. Germline values: CDR1 MNHEY, CDR2 SMNVEV (reference sequence). The length of the CDR3 is 15 residues. The CDR3 is CASHSTESSYNEQFF. The CDR3 DNA reads TGTGCCAGCCACTCTACAGAGAGCTCCTACAATGAGCAGTTCTTC.

V usage is TRBV4-1 and J usage is TRBJ1-3; D gene uncertain. The V end was cut by 10 bases, the J end by 4 bases, with 20 bases between. The CDR3 extends over 15 amino acids. Germline CDR1 MGHRA, CDR2 YSYEKL. The CDR3 nucleotides read TGCGCCACCGCCCGCGGGAGGGCGGGAGGAAACACCATATATTTT. As protein: CATARGRAGGNTIYF.

The chain joins TRBV28 to TRBJ2-5, with 7 bases lining up with TRBD1. The CDR3 is 16 amino acids. Trimming at V came to 2 bases and at J to 0 bases, leaving 6 bases not matched to a gene. Per the germline V gene, CDR1 is MDHEN and CDR2 is SYDVKM. The CDR3, as DNA: TGTGCCAGCAGTTTAGACTTACAGGGGTACCAAGAGACCCAGTACTTC. Translating gives CASSLDLQGYQETQYF.

The chain couples TRBV25-1 to TRBJ2-5, with 9 bases fitting TRBD1. The end of the DNA fits TRBJ2-7 better, so the J call may be wrong. CDR3 size: 15 residues. Germline CDR1 and CDR2: MGHDK and SYGVNS. The chain's CDR3 is CASIQTGGQNYEQYF. In DNA form, the CDR3 reads TGTGCCAGCATCCAAACAGGGGGCCAGAACTACGAGCAGTACTTC.

The rearrangement joins TRBV27 to TRBJ1-2, with D perhaps matching TRBD1 (6 bases). Trimming took off 5 bases at V and 5 bases at J, with 15 bases between the two ends. CDR3 length equals 14 residues. Looked up from germline, CDR1 is MNHEY and CDR2 is SMNVEV (reference sequence). The CDR3, as DNA: TGTGCCAGCAGTCGGATTTATCAGGGGTATGGCTACACCTTC. This translates into CASSRIYQGYGYTF.

With respect to this clone: This specimen includes other DNA sequences encoding the same CDR3. This chain connects TRBV29-1 to TRBJ2-5; 11 nucleotides line up with TRBD1. Germline CDR1 is SQVTM and CDR2 is ANQGSEA. The CDR3 runs to 15 residues. The trim removed 6 bases at V and 3 bases at J, leaving 9 bases unmatched. This chain's CDR3 is CSVHWGTGGEETQYF. CDR3 sequence (DNA): TGCAGCGTCCACTGGGGGACAGGGGGGGAAGAGACCCAGTACTTC.

The V and J genes are TRBV28 and TRBJ2-7; D gene unclear. CDR1 MDHEN and CDR2 SYDVKM come from the germline V gene. Trimming removed 3 bases at V and 3 bases at J, with 6 bases between. The CDR3 contains 12 residues. The CDR3 bases are TGTGCCAGCAGTTTCGTAGACTACGAGCAGTACTTC. Translated: CASSFVDYEQYF.